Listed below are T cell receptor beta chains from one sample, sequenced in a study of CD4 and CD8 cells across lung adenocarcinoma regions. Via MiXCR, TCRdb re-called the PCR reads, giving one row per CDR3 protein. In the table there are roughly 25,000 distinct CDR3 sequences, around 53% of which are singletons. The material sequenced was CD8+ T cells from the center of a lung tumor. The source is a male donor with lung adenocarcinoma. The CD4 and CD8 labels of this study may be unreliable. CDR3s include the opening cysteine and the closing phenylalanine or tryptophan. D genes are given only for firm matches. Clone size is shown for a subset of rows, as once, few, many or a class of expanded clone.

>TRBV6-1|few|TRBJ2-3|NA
CASGGAGGGDGDTQYF
TGTGCCAGCGGGGGGGCCGGGGGCGGGGATGGGGATACCCAGTATTTC
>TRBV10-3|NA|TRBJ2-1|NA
CAISESEGGTGYNEQFF
TGTGCCATCAGTGAGTCGGAGGGAGGGACAGGTTACAATGAGCAGTTCTTC
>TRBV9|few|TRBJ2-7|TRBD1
CASSVTGGSYEQYF
TGTGCCAGCAGCGTCACAGGGGGATCCTACGAGCAGTACTTC
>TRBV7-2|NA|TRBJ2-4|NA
CGRGSGSGSKNIQYF
TGTGGCCGCGGCTCGGGGTCGGGTTCCAAAAACATTCAGTACTTC
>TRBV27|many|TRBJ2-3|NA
CASSLLPLAPNTDTQYF
TGTGCCAGCAGTTTATTACCCCTAGCGCCGAACACAGATACGCAGTATTTT
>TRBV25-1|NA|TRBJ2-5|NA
CASSETRGPETQYF
TGTGCCAGCAGTGAGACCCGAGGCCCAGAGACGCAGTACTTC
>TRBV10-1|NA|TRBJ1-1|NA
CASAGPTEAFF
TGCGCCAGCGCAGGGCCCACTGAAGCTTTCTTT
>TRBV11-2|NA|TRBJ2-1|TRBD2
CASSLEPGGGFNEQFF
TGTGCCAGCAGCTTAGAACCGGGAGGTGGGTTCAATGAGCAGTTCTTC
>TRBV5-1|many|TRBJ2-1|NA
CASSLDYNEQFF
TGCGCCAGCAGCTTGGACTACAATGAGCAGTTCTTC
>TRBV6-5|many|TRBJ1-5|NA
CASSYSGVRNQPQHF
TGTGCCAGCAGTTACTCTGGGGTGCGCAATCAGCCCCAGCATTTT
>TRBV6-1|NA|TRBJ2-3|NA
CASSEAYGFGTQYF
TGTGCCAGCAGTGAAGCCTACGGTTTCGGTACGCAGTATTTT
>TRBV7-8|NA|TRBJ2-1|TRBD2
CASSETGLAGGLSDEQFF
TGTGCCAGCAGCGAAACGGGACTAGCGGGGGGACTCTCTGATGAGCAGTTCTTC
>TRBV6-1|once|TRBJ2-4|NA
CVSRVSGPGVGDTQYF
TGTGTCAGCCGCGTATCCGGGCCAGGGGTTGGGGATACGCAGTATTTC
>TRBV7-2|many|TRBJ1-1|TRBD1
CASSPRQGRAEAFF
TGTGCCAGCAGCCCCCGACAGGGCCGGGCTGAAGCTTTCTTT
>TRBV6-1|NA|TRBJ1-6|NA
CASSFVSGALHF
TGTGCCAGCAGCTTCGTATCGGGGGCCCTCCACTTT
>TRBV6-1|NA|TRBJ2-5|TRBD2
CASSKSGREILYF
TGTGCCAGCAGTAAGAGTGGGCGGGAGATCCTGTACTTC
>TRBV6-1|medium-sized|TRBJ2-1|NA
CASSRSLGNEQFF
TGTGCCAGCAGCCGTTCCCTAGGTAATGAGCAGTTCTTC
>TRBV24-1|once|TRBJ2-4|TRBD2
CATGEAASGKNIQYF
TGTGCCACCGGTGAGGCGGCTAGCGGAAAAAACATTCAGTACTTC
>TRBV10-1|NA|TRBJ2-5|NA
CASTTDSLSRDQKTQYF
TGCGCCAGCACAACGGACAGCCTAAGCCGTGACCAAAAGACCCAGTACTTC
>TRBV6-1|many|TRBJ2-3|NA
CASSDRKTTDTQYF
TGTGCCAGCAGTGACCGAAAGACCACAGATACGCAGTATTTT
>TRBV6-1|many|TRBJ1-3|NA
CASRAASGNTIYF
TGTGCCAGCAGGGCAGCCTCTGGAAACACCATATATTTT
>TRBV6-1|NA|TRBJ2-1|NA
CASSETIDNEQFF
TGTGCCAGCAGCGAGACAATAGACAATGAGCAGTTCTTC
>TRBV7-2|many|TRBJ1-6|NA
CASSLGSSYNSPLHF
TGTGCCAGCAGCTTAGGCAGCTCCTATAATTCACCCCTCCACTTT
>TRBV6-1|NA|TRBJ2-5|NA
CGRGTGGGDQETQYF
TGTGGCAGGGGCACCGGGGGAGGGGACCAAGAGACCCAGTACTTT